This T cell receptor (beta chain) appears in the sequencing data of a study of cytotoxic CD8 clonotypes in ibrutinib-treated CLL (dated by TCRdb to about 2021). Context from the whole study: The cohort included roughly 15 treatment-naive and approximately twelve relapsed/refractory patients; 17 were IGHV unmutated. Every sample from remission and from progressive disease was obtained while the patients were still on ibrutinib. Cryopreserved peripheral blood mononuclear cells were collected at three points: before therapy, at response, and at either sustained remission or disease progression. Samples at response were collected after a median of about 11 months of treatment, with a range of roughly 6 to 36 months. Responses were partial in 25 or so patients and complete in 2; after median around 72 months follow-up, around 15 stayed in remission and about 12 progressed. Of the 70 to 100 people in the trial, 26 had longitudinal samples available. On average, each sample yielded 255,043 productive templates and about 95,000 productive rearrangements. The investigation overall reported the following: Public clonotypes were rare and either shrank or stayed stable during treatment, and the rise in clonality at ibrutinib response reflected expansion of private clonotypes. An increase in clonality was observed at ibrutinib response, with clonality remaining stable during sustained remission and falling back toward baseline at progression. Sustained-remission and progressing patients did not have matched sampling times, and lymph node repertoires were not examined. Baseline clonality was found to be higher than that of age-matched healthy donors and was strongly correlated with circulating CD8+ T-cell counts.

According to the study, the label for this sample's time point signals: 12 months on ibrutinib. For TCR beta library preparation, about 2.2 micrograms of genomic DNA were extracted from the cryopreserved PBMCs. Longitudinal blood samples from CLL patients receiving ibrutinib monotherapy were subjected to high-throughput TCR beta sequencing. The patients took part in an open-label, single-center phase 2 trial of ibrutinib monotherapy. V is clipped by 5 bases and J by 1 base, and the sequence between their germline boundaries is 6 bases long. In the germline V gene, CDR1 corresponds to SGHNT and CDR2 to YENEEA. Inclusive of the bounding cysteine and phenylalanine, the CDR3 is 12 residues long. Here the CDR3 DNA is all that survives: 36 bases in frame from base 1. On this clone itself: This receptor's antigen is unknown. Base quality data are lacking; no much larger clone is found one base away. Other DNA sequences in this specimen translate into the identical CDR3.

Each clonotype received, on average, 10x coverage in deep resolution sequencing performed on a MiSeq, where the target depth lay between 1 in 1 million and 1 in 200,000 T cells. TCR beta libraries were generated with the immunoSEQ hsTCRB Kit. On the authors' methods: The data were analyzed with ImmunoSEQ Analyzer and ImmunoSEQ Data Assistant, and V, D and J gene assignments followed IMGT definitions. Clonality, with values ranging from 0 to 1, was calculated as one minus the normalized Shannon entropy of productive rearrangement frequencies. Only overrepresented clonotypes making up at least 0.05% of each patient's repertoire were included in the public clonotype analysis. About a dozen repertoires from age-matched healthy donors, obtained from immuneACCESS, served as clonality controls. What TCRdb holds here is the immuneACCESS table cut down to in-frame rearrangements. Part of the clones is not present; checked against another copy, under half of the missing clones reflect an unresolved V gene, and the others are unexplained. V and J calls and clone size follow that table, whereas D and trimming were derived from the DNA. Here the sample has more than 140,000 clones; roughly 80% occur a single time. Around 30% of the sample lies in the top ten.

The rearrangement joined TRBV11-3 to TRBJ2-7, with no confidently assigned D gene. This sequence was found in a human donor with chronic lymphocytic leukemia. Source: PBMCs, taken after 12 months of ibrutinib treatment. DNA sequence: TGTGCCAGCAGCCCTAGATCCTACGAGCAGTACTTC. Translated, it gives CASSPRSYEQYF.